This is a list of T cell receptor beta chains from one sample in a study of blood T cell repertoires in COVID-19. Assay: immunoSEQ multiplex PCR; the TCRdb copy retains only in-frame clones and omits some. In the table there are over 350,000 clones, more than 75% of which are singletons. What was sequenced was PBMCs or T cells enriched from blood (not recorded which). The source is a woman between 18 and 29 years old who had recovered from COVID-19. Both conserved end residues are part of each CDR3. The D gene is left open where the match is weak. Size is omitted from some rows. Given values are once, few, many or a class for expanded clones.

cdr3_nt: TGTGCCAGCAGACGGGAGGGGAACATTCAGTACTTC
cdr3_aa: CASRREGNIQYF
clone_size: -
cdr3_length: 12
j_call: TRBJ2-4
v_call: TRBV4-2
d_call: TRBD2

cdr3_nt: TGCGCCAGCAGCCAAGAGCTGTCTTCCAGCGCCTACGAGCAGTACTTC
cdr3_aa: CASSQELSSSAYEQYF
clone_size: -
cdr3_length: 16
j_call: TRBJ2-7
v_call: TRBV4-1
d_call: -

cdr3_nt: TGTGCCAGCAGTCGGGACAGGGGGCGGGCAGATACGCAGTATTTT
cdr3_aa: CASSRDRGRADTQYF
clone_size: -
cdr3_length: 15
j_call: TRBJ2-3
v_call: TRBV2
d_call: TRBD1

cdr3_nt: TGCGCCAGCAGCCAAGGACCGCTACAGGGGGACCGCACTGAAGCTTTCTTT
cdr3_aa: CASSQGPLQGDRTEAFF
clone_size: -
cdr3_length: 17
j_call: TRBJ1-1
v_call: TRBV4-1
d_call: TRBD1

cdr3_nt: TGTGCCAGCAGTCCTGCGGACAGGGAGGGGTATAATTCACCCCTCCACTTT
cdr3_aa: CASSPADREGYNSPLHF
clone_size: -
cdr3_length: 17
j_call: TRBJ1-6
v_call: TRBV6-6
d_call: TRBD1

cdr3_nt: TGTGCCAGCAGCGTCTCGACTTCGGAGGGCCAAGAGACCCAGTACTTC
cdr3_aa: CASSVSTSEGQETQYF
clone_size: -
cdr3_length: 16
j_call: TRBJ2-5
v_call: TRBV9
d_call: -

cdr3_nt: TGTGCCAGCAGCCATAGGGAGAACTATGGCTACACCTTC
cdr3_aa: CASSHRENYGYTF
clone_size: once
cdr3_length: 13
j_call: TRBJ1-2
v_call: TRBV7-9
d_call: -

cdr3_nt: TGTGCCAGCAGCACCCTCGGCGGGGGGGCCTACAATGAGCAGTTCTTC
cdr3_aa: CASSTLGGGAYNEQFF
clone_size: -
cdr3_length: 16
j_call: TRBJ2-1
v_call: TRBV7-9
d_call: TRBD2

cdr3_nt: TGTGCCAGCGCTTGGGCCAACACCGGGGAGCTGTTTTTT
cdr3_aa: CASAWANTGELFF
clone_size: once
cdr3_length: 13
j_call: TRBJ2-2
v_call: TRBV12-3/TRBV12-4
d_call: -

cdr3_nt: TGTGCCTGGAGTGTAGGGACAGGTGAGCAGTTCTTC
cdr3_aa: CAWSVGTGEQFF
clone_size: -
cdr3_length: 12
j_call: TRBJ2-1
v_call: TRBV30
d_call: TRBD1

cdr3_nt: TGCGCCAGCACTCCGGGCCGAACAGGAACAGATACGCAGTATTTT
cdr3_aa: CASTPGRTGTDTQYF
clone_size: -
cdr3_length: 15
j_call: TRBJ2-3
v_call: TRBV5-1
d_call: -

cdr3_nt: TGTGCCAGCAGCTGGACAGGACCCGTCTTCTTC
cdr3_aa: CASSWTGPVFF
clone_size: -
cdr3_length: 11
j_call: TRBJ1-2
v_call: TRBV14
d_call: TRBD1

cdr3_nt: TGTGCCAGCAGTTTGGAAAGCGGGGAGTGGAATGAGCAGTTCTTC
cdr3_aa: CASSLESGEWNEQFF
clone_size: -
cdr3_length: 15
j_call: TRBJ2-1
v_call: TRBV28
d_call: TRBD2

cdr3_nt: TGTGCCAGCAGCAGAGGACAGGGGGCAACAGATACGCAGTATTTT
cdr3_aa: CASSRGQGATDTQYF
clone_size: -
cdr3_length: 15
j_call: TRBJ2-3
v_call: TRBV14
d_call: TRBD1

cdr3_nt: TGTGCCAGCAGTGAAGTCCGTGGGGGGGGACTTTTTACAGATACGCAGTATTTT
cdr3_aa: CASSEVRGGGLFTDTQYF
clone_size: -
cdr3_length: 18
j_call: TRBJ2-3
v_call: TRBV2
d_call: TRBD2

cdr3_nt: TGTGCCAGCAGCCAAGATACGCGGGGGCCCCAGCATTTT
cdr3_aa: CASSQDTRGPQHF
clone_size: -
cdr3_length: 13
j_call: TRBJ1-5
v_call: TRBV14
d_call: -

cdr3_nt: TGTGCCAGCAGTTACCCTGGACAGGGGAATGAAAAACTGTTTTTT
cdr3_aa: CASSYPGQGNEKLFF
clone_size: -
cdr3_length: 15
j_call: TRBJ1-4
v_call: TRBV6-2/TRBV6-3
d_call: TRBD1

cdr3_nt: TGTGCCAGCAGTTTAGGTAGTCAACTGTTTTTT
cdr3_aa: CASSLGSQLFF
clone_size: -
cdr3_length: 11
j_call: TRBJ1-4
v_call: TRBV12-3/TRBV12-4
d_call: -

cdr3_nt: TGTGCCAGCTCATCCGGACTAGAGAGCAATGAGCAGTTCTTC
cdr3_aa: CASSSGLESNEQFF
clone_size: -
cdr3_length: 14
j_call: TRBJ2-1
v_call: TRBV18
d_call: TRBD2

cdr3_nt: TGTGCCAGCAGCCGATCGATTGTGGGACTAGCGGGGGGTATGGATACGCAGTATTTT
cdr3_aa: CASSRSIVGLAGGMDTQYF
clone_size: -
cdr3_length: 19
j_call: TRBJ2-3
v_call: TRBV3-1/TRBV3-2
d_call: TRBD2

cdr3_nt: TGTGCCAGCAGTTTTCTAGCATCGGATACGCAGTATTTT
cdr3_aa: CASSFLASDTQYF
clone_size: -
cdr3_length: 13
j_call: TRBJ2-3
v_call: TRBV28
d_call: -

cdr3_nt: TGTGCCAGCAGCCCTTACCGACAGGGTGGTCCTGGAAACACCATATATTTT
cdr3_aa: CASSPYRQGGPGNTIYF
clone_size: -
cdr3_length: 17
j_call: TRBJ1-3
v_call: TRBV3-1/TRBV3-2
d_call: TRBD1

cdr3_nt: TGTGCCAGCAGCGTGGGACTAGCGGGGGGGGACGCCAATGAGCAGTTCTTC
cdr3_aa: CASSVGLAGGDANEQFF
clone_size: -
cdr3_length: 17
j_call: TRBJ2-1
v_call: TRBV9
d_call: TRBD2

cdr3_nt: TGTGCCAGCAGCTTACAGGGGAACACTGAAGCTTTCTTT
cdr3_aa: CASSLQGNTEAFF
clone_size: -
cdr3_length: 13
j_call: TRBJ1-1
v_call: TRBV7-3
d_call: -

cdr3_nt: TGTGCCAGCAGTTACTCGTACCGCGAGCTGGTCGAAAAACTGTTTTTT
cdr3_aa: CASSYSYRELVEKLFF
clone_size: -
cdr3_length: 16
j_call: TRBJ1-4
v_call: TRBV6-6
d_call: -

cdr3_nt: TGTGCCAGCAGTGAAGCACGGGGTGTAGGTGGAAACACCATATATTTT
cdr3_aa: CASSEARGVGGNTIYF
clone_size: -
cdr3_length: 16
j_call: TRBJ1-3
v_call: TRBV6-1
d_call: -

cdr3_nt: TGTGCCAGCAGCAAAGAAGTCCTCTCGGGACAGGGTGTGGGGGGCACTGAAGCTTTCTTT
cdr3_aa: CASSKEVLSGQGVGGTEAFF
clone_size: -
cdr3_length: 20
j_call: TRBJ1-1
v_call: TRBV21-1
d_call: -

cdr3_nt: TGTGCCAGCGGGGGGACTGTGGAGACCCAGTACTTC
cdr3_aa: CASGGTVETQYF
clone_size: -
cdr3_length: 12
j_call: TRBJ2-5
v_call: TRBV7-9
d_call: -

cdr3_nt: TGCGCCAGCAGCCCCCCAGGAGGGAATACGCAGTATTTT
cdr3_aa: CASSPPGGNTQYF
clone_size: -
cdr3_length: 13
j_call: TRBJ2-3
v_call: TRBV5-1
d_call: -

cdr3_nt: TGTGCCAGTCGGACTGGGAACCGGAGCAATCAGCCCCAGCATTTT
cdr3_aa: CASRTGNRSNQPQHF
clone_size: -
cdr3_length: 15
j_call: TRBJ1-5
v_call: TRBV2
d_call: -

cdr3_nt: TGTGCCAGCAGCCAAGACAGGGTAGCCACTGAAGCTTTCTTT
cdr3_aa: CASSQDRVATEAFF
clone_size: -
cdr3_length: 14
j_call: TRBJ1-1
v_call: TRBV5-4
d_call: TRBD1

cdr3_nt: TGTGCCTGGAGCGACCCAGGGGCCCCACTCTACATGAACACTGAAGCTTTCTTT
cdr3_aa: CAWSDPGAPLYMNTEAFF
clone_size: -
cdr3_length: 18
j_call: TRBJ1-1
v_call: TRBV30
d_call: -

cdr3_nt: TGCAGCGTTGTTCAGCTAGCGGGCAATGAGCAGTTCTTC
cdr3_aa: CSVVQLAGNEQFF
clone_size: -
cdr3_length: 13
j_call: TRBJ2-1
v_call: TRBV29-1
d_call: TRBD2

cdr3_nt: TGTGCCAGCACCCCCAGGGATCAATACGAGCAGTACTTC
cdr3_aa: CASTPRDQYEQYF
clone_size: -
cdr3_length: 13
j_call: TRBJ2-7
v_call: TRBV7-6
d_call: -

cdr3_nt: TGTGCCAGTAGTATCGACCCGGGGGGGCCCACAGATACGCAGTATTTT
cdr3_aa: CASSIDPGGPTDTQYF
clone_size: -
cdr3_length: 16
j_call: TRBJ2-3
v_call: TRBV19
d_call: TRBD2

cdr3_nt: TGTGCCAGCTCACCCGCAGGGGGCAGGAACACTGAAGCTTTCTTT
cdr3_aa: CASSPAGGRNTEAFF
clone_size: -
cdr3_length: 15
j_call: TRBJ1-1
v_call: TRBV18
d_call: TRBD1

cdr3_nt: TGTGCTAGCAGCTTAGCGACTAGCGGGGGGCTCCAAGAGACCCAGTACTTC
cdr3_aa: CASSLATSGGLQETQYF
clone_size: -
cdr3_length: 17
j_call: TRBJ2-5
v_call: TRBV7-7
d_call: TRBD2

cdr3_nt: TGTGCCAGCAGTGTTATCCATGACAGGATCTTCTCCTACGAGCAGTACTTC
cdr3_aa: CASSVIHDRIFSYEQYF
clone_size: -
cdr3_length: 17
j_call: TRBJ2-7
v_call: TRBV2
d_call: -

cdr3_nt: TGTGCCAGCAGCTTAGATCCGGGAAACACTGAAGCTTTCTTT
cdr3_aa: CASSLDPGNTEAFF
clone_size: -
cdr3_length: 14
j_call: TRBJ1-1
v_call: TRBV7-9
d_call: -

cdr3_nt: TGTGCCAGCAGCCAAGGAGGAGGCACTGAAGCTTTCTTT
cdr3_aa: CASSQGGGTEAFF
clone_size: -
cdr3_length: 13
j_call: TRBJ1-1
v_call: TRBV3-1/TRBV3-2
d_call: -